One and the same sample provided the 21 T cell receptor beta chains below, sequenced in a study of blood T cells in healthy people across ages. Together with a sample-barcoded 5' primer, a J-beta primer mix was included in a second PCR lasting about 7 to 11 cycles. TCRdb reanalysed the 5' RACE reads using MiXCR and keeps one entry per CDR3 protein. The sample includes roughly 680,000 distinct CDR3 sequences, 40% to 65% of them seen just once. Input material: blood. These receptors were obtained from a woman of 80 years or more in good health.

The CDR3 nucleotides are TGCAGCGTTGAAGGCCGAGGACCCCAGGGCGGGGAGCTGTTTTTT. Translating gives CSVEGRGPQGGELFF. The chain links TRBV29-1 to TRBJ2-2; D possibly corresponds to TRBD1 (5 bases). V lost 1 base to trimming and J lost 7 bases, with 16 bases between them. This CDR3 is built from 15 residues. Germline CDR1 SQVTM, CDR2 ANQGSEA.

V and J are TRBV7-9 and TRBJ2-3; D is uncertain. V shed 3 bases and J shed 2 bases, with 18 bases lying between them. The CDR3 runs to 17 residues. Germline V CDR1 and CDR2: SEHNR, FQNEAQ (reference sequence). CDR3 in DNA: TGTGCCAGCAGCTTGGCTCCTTGGCAGAATGTCACAGATACGCAGTATTTT. It is translated as CASSLAPWQNVTDTQYF.

In its sample, this clonotype was seen once. V usage is TRBV20-1 and J usage is TRBJ2-3, with 14 bases aligning to TRBD2. This CDR3 region has 16 residues. The germline gives CDR1 DFQATT, CDR2 SNEGSKA (reference sequence). The ends lost 2 bases at V and 2 bases at J; junction bases unmatched: 3. The CDR3 sequence: CSARRGLAGVTDTQYF. The DNA for the CDR3 is TGCAGTGCTAGAAGGGGACTAGCGGGGGTCACAGATACGCAGTATTTT.

This clonotype has a count of ten or more. The CDR3 spells CASSLGLGRDYGYTF. CDR3 DNA: TGTGCCAGCAGCCTAGGTCTGGGCCGAGACTATGGCTACACCTTC. V usage is TRBV5-5 and J usage is TRBJ1-2; no reliable D call. Trimming shortened V by 4 bases and J by 3 bases, and 16 bases separated the two germline ends. The CDR3 loop spans 15 amino acids. Germline CDR1 reads SGHKS; CDR2 reads YYEKEE (reference sequence).

As for this clonotype: At one end, the junction sequence differs from germline, possibly due to a read error. Here the CDR3 reads CASSVRTGDEKLFF. CDR3 sequence (DNA): TGTGCCAGCAGCGTAAGGACAGGGGATGAAAAGCTGTTTTTT. V usage is TRBV13 and J usage is TRBJ1-4; TRBD1 matches at 9 bases. Per the germline V gene, CDR1 is PRHDT and CDR2 is FYEKMQ (reference sequence). The CDR3 has 14 amino acids.

The V and J genes are TRBV29-1 and TRBJ2-5; no clear D gene. CDR3 length: 12 residues. Trimming left V 4 bases short and J 4 bases short, with 10 bases between. Germline CDR1 and CDR2: SQVTM and ANQGSEA. Written as DNA, the CDR3 is TGCAGCGTTGGGGGAATTGGAGAGACCCAGTACTTC. This sequence encodes CSVGGIGETQYF.

Concerning this clonotype: A single base separates this from a much larger clone, so it may be a read error. The chain combines TRBV25-1 with TRBJ2-7; 9 nucleotides line up with TRBD1. Germline CDR1 and CDR2: MGHDK and SYGVNS. The length of the CDR3 is 16 residues. The junction had 7 bases not matched to a gene; V was cut back by 4 bases and J by 0 bases. The CDR3 sequence is CASSGDGTGNSYEQYF. DNA for the CDR3: TGTGCCAGCAGTGGTGACGGGACAGGGAACTCCTACGAGCAGTACTTC.

V is TRBV21-1 and J is TRBJ1-5; the table names TRBD1, a call not compared with the DNA. TRBV21-1 corresponds to a pseudogene. This CDR3 spans 16 amino acids. This CDR3 reads CASSQMTEYSNQPQHF. The DNA for the CDR3 is TGTGCCAGCAGCCAAATGACAGAGTATAGCAATCAGCCCCAGCATTTT.

The chain recombines TRBV7-9 with TRBJ2-2, with D possibly matching TRBD1 (6 bases). Trimming shortened V by 5 bases and J by 1 base, and 14 bases separated the two germline ends. Germline V lookup: CDR1 SEHNR, CDR2 FQNEAQ (reference sequence). The CDR3 has 16 amino acids. The CDR3 sequence is CASSTTLTGNTGELFF. The CDR3 DNA sequence: TGTGCCAGCAGCACCACTCTGACAGGGAACACCGGGGAGCTGTTTTTT.

V gene TRBV20-1 combines with J gene TRBJ1-1, with a possible D match to TRBD1 (5 bases). This CDR3 is built from 14 residues. Germline assignment: CDR1 DFQATT and CDR2 SNEGSKA (reference sequence). Trimming shortened V by 3 bases and J by 4 bases, and 15 bases separated the two germline ends. CDR3 nucleotide sequence: TGCAGTGCTAGTCGTAGGGTTCAGGGCACTGAAGCTTTCTTT. This translates into CSASRRVQGTEAFF.

In this sample, this clonotype turned up once. J is TRBJ2-4 and V is TRBV12-3 or TRBV12-4; D gene uncertain. The J call may be incorrect, as the DNA end agrees better with TRBJ2-7. This CDR3 spans 13 amino acids. The CDR3, as DNA: TGTGCCAGCAGTTCCAGCTTCGTCTACGAGCAGTACTTC. Its protein is CASSSSFVYEQYF.

The count of this clonotype is one. A read error may explain this, as a much larger clone is one base away. This rearrangement joins TRBV9 to TRBJ1-5; weak D call: TRBD1 (6 bases). Germline V gives CDR1 SGDLS, CDR2 YYNGEE. This CDR3 has 18 residues. The V gene lost 1 base and the J gene lost 0 bases, with 17 bases spanning the gap. CDR3 bases: TGTGCCAGCAGCGTATCGAACAGGGAGGGGGGTAGCAATCAGCCCCAGCATTTT. This sequence encodes CASSVSNREGGSNQPQHF.

The CDR3 is CATSRFGTGGETQYF. The DNA for the CDR3 is TGTGCCACCAGCAGATTTGGGACAGGGGGAGAGACCCAGTACTTC. This sequence joins TRBV15 and TRBJ2-5; 11 bases align to TRBD1. The junction had 3 bases not matched to a gene; V was cut back by 2 bases and J by 4 bases. Germline CDR1 LNHNV, CDR2 YYDKDF (reference sequence). This CDR3 region has 15 residues.

This clonotype was seen only a few times. The CDR3 DNA follows: TGTGCCAGCAGCCGCATCCCCCTTCGGACAGATACGCAGTATTTT. Its translation is CASSRIPLRTDTQYF. The chain recombines TRBV28 with TRBJ2-3; unclear D gene. With 6 bases removed from V and 3 bases from J, the gap between germline ends came to 16 bases. Germline CDR1 and CDR2: MDHEN and SYDVKM. This CDR3 spans 15 amino acids.

The rearrangement links TRBV11-2 to TRBJ2-5; no definite D call. The germline V and J ends were trimmed by 2 bases and 5 bases, with 12 bases remaining between them. The germline V gene has CDR1 SGHAT and CDR2 FQNNGV. The CDR3 covers 14 residues. CDR3 coding DNA: TGTGCCAGCAGCTTACTCTGGGTTGAGGAGACCCAGTACTTC. It codes for CASSLLWVEETQYF.

This chain joins TRBV4-1 and TRBJ1-2, with D hard to call. V lost 1 base and J lost 5, with 8 bases in between. The CDR3 loop spans 13 amino acids. The V gene's germline CDR1 is MGHRA and CDR2 YSYEKL. The CDR3 here is CASSQASLYGYTF. The CDR3 DNA reads TGCGCCAGCAGCCAAGCTAGTTTGTATGGCTACACCTTC.

This chain joins TRBV7-9 and TRBJ2-2; possibly TRBD1 for D (6 bases). From germline, CDR1 is SEHNR and CDR2 FQNEAQ (reference sequence). This CDR3 spans 15 amino acids. V was clipped by 1 base and J by 3 bases, with 9 bases between them. For the CDR3, the DNA is TGTGCCAGCAGCTTAGAGGACAGCTACACCGGGGAGCTGTTTTTT. As protein: CASSLEDSYTGELFF.

The chain has TRBV20-1 and TRBJ2-5, with TRBD2 identical over 14 bases. Germline V gene lookup returns CDR1 DFQATT and CDR2 SNEGSKA (reference sequence). Trimming cost V 5 bases and J 5 bases; bases outside gene matches: 7. The CDR3 length is 15 residues. The CDR3 nucleotides read TGCAGTGCTGATAGACTAGCGGGAGGGCCGGAGACCCAGTACTTC. It translates to CSADRLAGGPETQYF.

In regard to this clonotype: A much larger clone differs from this one at a single base, so this may be a read error. J is TRBJ2-5 and V is TRBV27; D uncertain. The CDR3 is 15 amino acids. The germline CDR1 and CDR2 sequences are MNHEY and SMNVEV (reference sequence). DNA for the CDR3: TGTGCCAGCAGTTTATCCGGAAATTCCCAAAAGACCCAGTACTTC. Its protein is CASSLSGNSQKTQYF.

Details on this clonotype: A much larger clone lies a single base off, so this may be a read error. The gene calls are TRBV27 and TRBJ2-7; D perhaps matches TRBD2 (6 bases). The J call may not be correct, given that the DNA end is closer to TRBJ2-5. Germline assignment: CDR1 MNHEY and CDR2 SMNVEV (reference sequence). This CDR3 spans 14 amino acids. The CDR3 sequence: CVSSSTSRGETQYF. The CDR3, as DNA: TGTGTCAGCAGCTCGACTAGTAGAGGAGAGACCCAGTACTTC.

The rearrangement links TRBV15 to TRBJ2-4, with D uncertain. The CDR3 is 15 residues long. Germline assignment: CDR1 LNHNV and CDR2 YYDKDF (reference sequence). The germline V and J ends were trimmed by 1 base and 5 bases, with 12 bases remaining between them. The CDR3 loop is CATSRVLSGENIQYF. The CDR3 coding sequence is TGTGCCACCAGCAGAGTCTTATCAGGAGAAAACATTCAGTACTTC.